The clone carrying this TCR beta chain appeared many times. The data stem from a study of T cells in Graves' hyperthyroidism and ophthalmopathy. Overall study: The authors collected peripheral blood at initial diagnosis, before any treatment.

Amplified TCR beta CDR3 regions came from RNA transcripts. HTBI primers were used for first-round RT-PCR of the TCR CDR3. One entry per CDR3 protein results from TCRdb running MiXCR on the multiplex PCR reads. This sample has 640,000 or so distinct CDR3 sequences; over 12% occur once, and the top ten carry approximately 4.2%. Germline CDR1 is SGHTA and CDR2 is FQGNSA. This CDR3 comprises 16 residues. V gave up 5 bases and J gave up 1 base; unmatched junction bases: 10. Exclusion of a patient resulted from uncontrolled infection, other autoimmune disease, pregnancy or lactation. The TCR originated in a middle-aged woman with Graves' ophthalmopathy. Input material: blood. This sequence joins TRBV7-2 and TRBJ2-7; 8 bases agree with TRBD1. The CDR3 nucleotides are TGTGCCAGCAGCCGAGGGGGGACAGGAACTTCCTACGAGCAGTACTTC. Its translation: CASSRGGTGTSYEQYF.